The clone carrying this T cell receptor (beta chain) was counted many times. Its antigen is unidentified. Using RNA template, CDR3s of TCR alpha and beta were amplified with iRepertoire arm-PCR. TCRdb analysed the multiplex PCR reads with MiXCR anew, one entry per CDR3 protein. This table has more than 85,000 distinct CDR3 sequences, 25% appearing once. The record originates from a study of glioma-infiltrating T cells. Regarding the study as a whole: Above-expected tissue-blood divergence occurred in all gliomas, most in low-grade ones. Very few CDR3 sequences were shared between tissue and blood.

Germline CDR1 and CDR2: MNHNS and SASEGT. The CDR3 spans 15 residues. V trimming: 5 bases; J trimming: 2 bases; junction bases outside the gene matches: 3. The rearrangement uses TRBV6-1 and TRBJ2-1; TRBD2 aligns across 10 bases. This TCR was recovered from a human donor with low-grade glioma or glioblastoma, undergoing nonglioma brain surgery, or in good health (not recorded which). Sequenced material: glioma tissue, nonneoplastic brain tissue, or PBMCs (not recorded which). The CDR3 DNA is TGTGCCAGCAGTCAGGGACTAGCGACCTACAATGAGCAGTTCTTC. Translated, it gives CASSQGLATYNEQFF.